The sequence of this T cell receptor beta chain was determined in a study of CD4 T cells in relation to SARS-CoV-2 and coronaviruses. Study information: ViraFEST: approximately 10-day antigen culture of PBMCs, then TCR beta CDR3 sequencing. Findings of the study overall: Monoreactive clones expanded significantly more to SARS-CoV-2 than crossreactive clones did.

Remarks on this clone: Its antigen remains unknown.

In germline, CDR1 is SNHLY, CDR2 FYNNEI. J gave up 9 bases and V 2 bases, and 11 bases lay outside the gene matches. CDR3 size: 15 residues. Only in-frame clones appear in the TCRdb table, and some are missing; sequencing was by immunoSEQ multiplex PCR. The sample yields 30,000 to 40,000 clones, 60% to 85% seen once. The chain links TRBV2 to TRBJ2-5, with TRBD1 identical over 8 bases. The specimen sequenced was memory CD4+ T cells from PBMCs, cultured in vitro. This sequence originates from an adult with COVID-19. The CDR3 DNA reads TGTGCCAGCAGTGAATCGCCGGACAGGGATGTCCCCCAGTACTTC. Translation: CASSESPDRDVPQYF.